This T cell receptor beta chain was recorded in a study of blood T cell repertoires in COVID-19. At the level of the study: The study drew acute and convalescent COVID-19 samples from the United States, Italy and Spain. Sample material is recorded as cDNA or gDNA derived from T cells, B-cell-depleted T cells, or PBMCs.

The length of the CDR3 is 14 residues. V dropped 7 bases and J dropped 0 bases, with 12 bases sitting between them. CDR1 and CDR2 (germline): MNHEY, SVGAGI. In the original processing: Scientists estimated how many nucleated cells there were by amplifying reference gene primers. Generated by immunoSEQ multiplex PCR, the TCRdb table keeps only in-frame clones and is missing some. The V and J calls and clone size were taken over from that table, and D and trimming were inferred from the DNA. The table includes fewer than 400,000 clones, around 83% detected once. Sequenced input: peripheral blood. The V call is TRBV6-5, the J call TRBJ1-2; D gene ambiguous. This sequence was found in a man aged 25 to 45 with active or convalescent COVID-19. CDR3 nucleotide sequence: TGTGCCAGCACCAGGCCACCCGCTAACTATGGCTACACCTTC. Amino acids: CASTRPPANYGYTF.